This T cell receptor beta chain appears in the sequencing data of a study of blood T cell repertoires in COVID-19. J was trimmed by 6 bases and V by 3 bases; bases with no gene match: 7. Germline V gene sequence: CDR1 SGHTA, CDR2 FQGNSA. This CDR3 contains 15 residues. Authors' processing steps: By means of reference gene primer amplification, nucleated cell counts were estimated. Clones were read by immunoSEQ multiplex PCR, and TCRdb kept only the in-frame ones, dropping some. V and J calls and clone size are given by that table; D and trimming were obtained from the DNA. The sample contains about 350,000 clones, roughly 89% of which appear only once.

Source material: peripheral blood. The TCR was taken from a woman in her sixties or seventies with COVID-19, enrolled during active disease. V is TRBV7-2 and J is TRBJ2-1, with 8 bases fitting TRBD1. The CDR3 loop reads CASSLVQTGGNEQFF. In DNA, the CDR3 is TGTGCCAGCAGCTTGGTTCAAACAGGGGGCAATGAGCAGTTCTTC.